This paragraph reports one T cell receptor beta chain. CDR3 size: 16 residues. The trim removed 5 bases at V and 7 bases at J, leaving 11 bases unmatched. The source of the sample is a study of patients and donors after allogeneic stem cell transplantation. TCRdb recomputed calls from the RT-PCR reads with MiXCR, one row per CDR3 protein. The repertoire holds 390,000 or so distinct CDR3 sequences, with 16% as singletons. The rearrangement joins TRBV12-3 or TRBV12-4 to TRBJ2-1; 10 bases map to TRBD2. Specimen: blood, either unsorted or a sorted T cell fraction (not recorded which). The source of this sequence is a human donor who was either an allogeneic HSCT recipient or a stem cell or donor lymphocyte infusion donor (not recorded which). It is not recorded whose cells these are; they may come from a transplant donor. This CDR3 reads CASSQRASGSGNEQFF. Written as DNA, the CDR3 is TGTGCCAGCAGTCAGAGGGCTAGCGGGAGTGGTAATGAGCAGTTCTTC.